A single sample is the source of the 2 T cell receptor beta chains below, sequenced in a study of vaccination effects on CD4 cells after COVID-19. Antigens of these TCRs are unknown. Antigen-specific CD4+ T cells were expanded with viral peptide pools in the ViraFEST assay before sequencing. The culture ran for approximately 9 days before CD4+ T cells were isolated. Subjects were given two BNT162b2 or mRNA-1273 vaccine doses. Assay: immunoSEQ multiplex PCR; the TCRdb copy retains only in-frame clones and omits some. The sample consists of under 85,000 clones, roughly 73% of them appearing once. The material sequenced was CD4+ T cells from PBMCs cultured with HCoV-OC43 spike peptides, taken after COVID-19 vaccination. Noted subset: HCoV-OC43 spike overlapping peptide pool stimulation. These TCRs come from a human donor who received a COVID-19 vaccine.

The V call is TRBV29-1, the J call TRBJ1-2; 7 nucleotides match TRBD1. The ends lost 4 bases at V and 6 bases at J; junction bases unmatched: 5. The CDR3 runs 12 residues. Germline V gene lookup returns CDR1 SQVTM and CDR2 ANQGSEA. CDR3 protein: CSVGGGVDGYTF. The CDR3 DNA follows: TGCAGCGTTGGAGGGGGCGTTGATGGCTACACCTTC.

J is TRBJ1-2 and V is TRBV12-3 or TRBV12-4; no firm D call. This CDR3 spans 13 amino acids. Trimming pared 3 bases from V and 6 bases from J, leaving 11 bases between. The CDR3 DNA sequence: TGTGCCAGCAGTTTGAGGCCAGTCAATGGCTACACCTTC. Amino acid sequence: CASSLRPVNGYTF.